This TCR beta chain was identified during a study of CXCR3-negative and CXCR3-positive naive CD8 T cells. The authors made the TRB cDNA libraries by 5' RACE using UMI labels. TCRdb derives one entry per CDR3 protein from the 5' RACE reads, leaving out DNA. Its table lists tens of thousands of distinct CDR3 sequences. General study points: Cryopreservation partially decreased CXCR3 expression, and most assays used fresh PBMCs. Hydrophobicity of TRB CDR3s was greater in CXCR3-positive naive cells than in CXCR3-negative naive cells.

Germline values: CDR1 ENHRY, CDR2 SYGVKD. The CDR3 length is 12 residues. Comment on this clonotype: As yet, its antigen is unknown.

The clonotype originates from a human donor in good health. Some clones in this sample may be carry-over from other donors' samples. The chain joins TRBV10-3 to TRBJ2-7. The sequencing sample was made of naive CXCR3+ CD8+ T cells from blood. Subset reported: CD45RO-CCR7+CD27+CD95- naive CD8+ T cells expressing CXCR3 (TNR3+). Here the CDR3 reads CAISAGVYEQYF.